These 14 T cell receptor beta chains came from one sample sequenced in a study of cytomegalovirus exposure and HLA in healthy donors. Researchers ran the PCR with 60 Vbeta and 13 Jbeta primers. TCRdb keeps only in-frame clones here, not all; method: immunoSEQ multiplex PCR. The table includes some 70,000 clones, about four fifths detected once. The sequenced material came from PBMCs. The receptor set was obtained from a woman in her fifties or sixties in good health and CMV-seronegative.

The chain joins TRBV19 to TRBJ2-6, with 7 bases lining up with TRBD2. The CDR3 consists of 16 residues. V was pared by 4 bases and J by 0 bases, with 3 bases of the junction left unmatched. Per the germline V gene, CDR1 is LNHDA and CDR2 is SQIVND (reference sequence). The CDR3 nucleotides read TGTGCCAGTAGTAACGCGGGGGTCTCTGGGGCCAACGTCCTGACTTTC. It is translated as CASSNAGVSGANVLTF.

This clone was detected once. The chain couples TRBV6-5 to TRBJ2-1; TRBD2 might be the D (6 bases). V lost 2 bases and J lost 4, with 9 bases in between. The CDR3 is made up of 14 amino acids. The germline gives CDR1 MNHEY, CDR2 SVGAGI. The chain's CDR3 is CASSYPGLYNEQFF. Here the CDR3 DNA reads TGTGCCAGCAGTTACCCCGGACTATACAATGAGCAGTTCTTC.

V is TRBV6-5 and J is TRBJ1-1; perhaps TRBD1 as D (6 bases). The V gene lost 8 bases and the J gene lost 13 bases, with 17 bases spanning the gap. Per germline, CDR1 MNHEY and CDR2 SVGAGI. This CDR3 contains 11 residues. The CDR3 spells CASRSRQGSFF. CDR3 DNA: TGTGCCAGCCGTAGTCGGCAGGGGAGTTTCTTT.

This sequence joins TRBV10-3 and TRBJ1-1, with 8 nucleotides matching TRBD1. The CDR3 runs 15 residues. Per germline, CDR1 ENHRY and CDR2 SYGVKD. Trimming at V came to 10 bases and at J to 3 bases, leaving 13 bases not matched to a gene. CDR3: CATQDAGQADTEAFF. The CDR3 DNA reads TGTGCCACCCAGGACGCGGGACAGGCCGACACTGAAGCTTTCTTT.

This chain uses TRBV9 with TRBJ2-5; the match to TRBD2 covers 7 bases. This CDR3 spans 18 amino acids. Losses at the gene ends were 0 bases for V and 2 bases for J; bases not matched to a gene: 13. Germline lookup yields CDR1 SGDLS and CDR2 YYNGEE. CDR3 loop: CASSVGSSLAVGQETQYF. CDR3 DNA sequence: TGTGCCAGCAGCGTAGGGTCTTCGCTAGCGGTGGGGCAAGAGACCCAGTACTTC.

The gene calls are TRBV4-1 and TRBJ1-3; no definite D call. The V gene's germline CDR1 is MGHRA and CDR2 YSYEKL. Trimming cost V 4 bases and J 0 bases, with 10 bases left between them. The CDR3 covers 15 residues. The CDR3 DNA reads TGCGCCAGCAGCCGTGAAGGGAGCTCTGGAAACACCATATATTTT. As protein: CASSREGSSGNTIYF.

The genes are TRBV9 and TRBJ2-1, with 9 bases lining up with TRBD2. This CDR3 comprises 17 residues. Germline V CDR1 and CDR2: SGDLS, YYNGEE. Trimming at V came to 4 bases and at J to 4 bases, leaving 12 bases not matched to a gene. The CDR3 loop reads CASSPVGRGGRYNEQFF. The CDR3 nucleotides are TGTGCCAGCAGCCCTGTTGGGCGGGGGGGCAGGTACAATGAGCAGTTCTTC.

V and J are TRBV11-3 and TRBJ2-5; TRBD1 matches 10 bases. The junction had 8 bases not matched to a gene; V was cut back by 5 bases and J by 5 bases. Per germline, CDR1 SGHNT and CDR2 YENEEA. The length of the CDR3 is 15 residues. The CDR3 DNA reads as TGTGCCAGCAGCCCGCGGACAGGGGGACGGGAGACCCAGTACTTC. As protein: CASSPRTGGRETQYF.

The V call is TRBV6-6, the J call TRBJ2-7; tentatively, D is TRBD1 (5 bases). From germline, CDR1 is MNHNY and CDR2 SVGAGI (reference sequence). V dropped 4 bases and J dropped 5 bases, with 9 bases sitting between them. CDR3 length: 12 amino acids. For the CDR3, the DNA is TGTGCCAGCAGTTCCAGGGTCCACGAGCAGTACGTC. It encodes CASSSRVHEQYV.

Here the CDR3 DNA reads TGTGCCAGCAGTCCCCGTCCAGGCTACTTTTCGGAGACCCAGTACTTC. Its translation is CASSPRPGYFSETQYF. The chain uses TRBV28 and TRBJ2-5; the D is unclear. Germline V gene sequence: CDR1 MDHEN, CDR2 SYDVKM. V was cut by 5 bases and J by 5 bases, with 21 bases left in between. The CDR3 spans 16 residues.

This chain uses TRBV28 with TRBJ2-5, with D hard to call. The end of the DNA fits TRBJ2-7 better, so the J call may be wrong. Germline V gives CDR1 MDHEN, CDR2 SYDVKM. This CDR3 has 14 residues. The CDR3 sequence: CASSLFESVLEQYF. In nucleotides, the CDR3 is TGTGCCAGCAGTTTATTCGAGAGCGTACTCGAGCAGTACTTC.

The chain combines TRBV5-1 with TRBJ2-7; a possible D gene is TRBD2 (5 bases). Trimming took off 3 bases at V and 2 bases at J, with 18 bases between the two ends. This CDR3 is built from 16 residues. The germline gives CDR1 SGHRS, CDR2 YFSETQ. The CDR3 sequence is CASSWTPGSSPYEQYF. The CDR3 DNA is TGCGCCAGCAGCTGGACCCCGGGGAGTTCCCCCTACGAGCAGTACTTC.

The chain is built from TRBV5-1 and TRBJ1-4; D uncertain. The germline CDR1 and CDR2 sequences are SGHRS and YFSETQ. Trimming stripped 4 bases from V and 0 bases from J, with 7 bases between. CDR3 length: 14 amino acids. CDR3 sequence (DNA): TGCGCCAGCAGCGGAGACCCAACTAATGAAAAACTGTTTTTT. Translating gives CASSGDPTNEKLFF.

This sequence joins TRBV28 and TRBJ1-5; D is ambiguous. Germline V gene lookup returns CDR1 MDHEN and CDR2 SYDVKM. Trimming removed 2 bases at V and 1 base at J, with 9 bases between. This CDR3 comprises 15 residues. The DNA for the CDR3 is TGTGCCAGCAGTTTAATTCGGAGGAGCAATCAGCCCCAGCATTTT. This codes for CASSLIRRSNQPQHF. Complete variable domain (other parts from reference TRBV28 and TRBJ1-5): DVKVTQSSRYLVKRTGEKVFLECVQDMDHENMFWYRQDPGLGLRLIYFSYDVKMKEKGDIPEGYSVSREKKERFSLILESASTNQTSMYLCASSLIRRSNQPQHFGDGTRLSIL.